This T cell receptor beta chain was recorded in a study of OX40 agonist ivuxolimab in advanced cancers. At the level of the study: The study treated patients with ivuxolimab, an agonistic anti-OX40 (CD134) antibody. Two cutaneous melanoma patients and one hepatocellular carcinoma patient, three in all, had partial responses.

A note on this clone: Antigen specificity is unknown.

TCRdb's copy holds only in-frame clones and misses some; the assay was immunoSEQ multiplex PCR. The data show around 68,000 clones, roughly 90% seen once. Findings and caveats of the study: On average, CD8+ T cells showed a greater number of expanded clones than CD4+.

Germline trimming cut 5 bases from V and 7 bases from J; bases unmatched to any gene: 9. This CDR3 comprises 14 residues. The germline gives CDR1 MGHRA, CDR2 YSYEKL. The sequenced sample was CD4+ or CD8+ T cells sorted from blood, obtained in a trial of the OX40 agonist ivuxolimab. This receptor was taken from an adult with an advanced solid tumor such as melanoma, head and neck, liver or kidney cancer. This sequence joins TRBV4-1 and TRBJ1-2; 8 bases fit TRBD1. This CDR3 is CASSRGTGPFGYTF. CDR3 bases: TGCGCCAGCAGCAGAGGGACAGGCCCGTTTGGCTACACCTTC.